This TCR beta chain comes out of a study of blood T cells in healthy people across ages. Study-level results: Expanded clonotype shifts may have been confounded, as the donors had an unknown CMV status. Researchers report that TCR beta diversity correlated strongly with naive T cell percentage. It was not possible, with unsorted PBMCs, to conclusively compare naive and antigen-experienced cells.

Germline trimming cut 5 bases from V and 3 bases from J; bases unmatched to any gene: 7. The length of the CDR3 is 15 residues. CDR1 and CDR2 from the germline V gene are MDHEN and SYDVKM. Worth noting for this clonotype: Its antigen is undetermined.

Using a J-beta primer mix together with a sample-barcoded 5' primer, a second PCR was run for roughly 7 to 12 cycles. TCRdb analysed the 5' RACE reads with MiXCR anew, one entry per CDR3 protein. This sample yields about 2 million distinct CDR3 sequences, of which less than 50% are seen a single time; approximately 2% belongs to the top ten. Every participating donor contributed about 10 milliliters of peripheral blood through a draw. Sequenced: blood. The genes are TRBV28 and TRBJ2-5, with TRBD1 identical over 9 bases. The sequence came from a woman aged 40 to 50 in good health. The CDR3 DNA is TGTGCCAGCAGTCCCGGGACAGGGAAAAAAGAGACCCAGTACTTC. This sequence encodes CASSPGTGKKETQYF.